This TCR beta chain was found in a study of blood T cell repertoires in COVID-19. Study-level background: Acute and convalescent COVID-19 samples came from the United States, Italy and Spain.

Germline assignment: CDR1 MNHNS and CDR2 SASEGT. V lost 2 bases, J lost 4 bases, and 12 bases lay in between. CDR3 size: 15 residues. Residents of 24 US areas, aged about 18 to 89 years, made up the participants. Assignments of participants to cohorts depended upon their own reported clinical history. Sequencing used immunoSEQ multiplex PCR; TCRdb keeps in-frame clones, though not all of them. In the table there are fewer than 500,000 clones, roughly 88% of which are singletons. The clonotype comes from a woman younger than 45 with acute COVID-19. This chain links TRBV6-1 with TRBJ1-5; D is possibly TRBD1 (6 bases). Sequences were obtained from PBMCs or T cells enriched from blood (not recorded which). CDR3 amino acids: CASSESTGLNQPQHF. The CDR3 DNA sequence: TGTGCCAGCAGTGAATCTACAGGGTTGAATCAGCCCCAGCATTTT.